This T cell receptor (beta chain) was retrieved from a study of OX40 agonist ivuxolimab in advanced cancers. Across the whole study: Patient treatment consisted of intravenous ivuxolimab administration every 2 weeks at 0.01 to 10 mg/kg.

With regard to this clone: Its antigen is currently unknown.

Overall study findings and caveats: Patients who responded partially at 0.1-3.0 mg/kg showed clonal expansion ranking among the lowest. Some nonresponders additionally presented with little normalized T-cell clonal expansion. CD8+ T cells (on average) carried more expanded clones than CD4+ T cells.

V was shortened by 8 bases and J by 2 bases, with 13 bases between the two germline ends. The CDR3 covers 13 residues. CDR1 MDHEN and CDR2 SYDVKM come from the germline V gene. Method: immunoSEQ multiplex PCR; TCRdb's copy keeps in-frame clones and lacks some. The table shows tens of thousands of clones, with approximately 88% occurring only once. The TCR originated in an adult with an advanced solid tumor such as melanoma, head and neck, liver or kidney cancer. The chain recombines TRBV28 with TRBJ2-7; D gene unclear. The source was CD4+ or CD8+ T cells sorted from blood, collected in a trial of the OX40 agonist ivuxolimab. The CDR3 is CASWTPATYEQYF. The CDR3 DNA follows: TGTGCCAGCTGGACGCCCGCCACCTACGAGCAGTACTTC.